This T cell receptor (beta chain) was sequenced for a study of blood T cell repertoires in COVID-19. The V gene end was trimmed by 3 bases and the J gene end by 4 bases; junction bases not matched to a gene: 5. Germline values: CDR1 SGHVS, CDR2 FNYEAQ. This CDR3 comprises 15 residues. Per the authors' pipeline: Estimation of nucleated cell counts was performed using reference gene primer amplification. The method was immunoSEQ multiplex PCR; TCRdb's version includes in-frame clones alone and lacks a portion of them. That table furnishes V, J and clone size, whereas the DNA furnished D and trimming. The data show 55,000 to 75,000 clones, 81% seen once.

The sequenced sample consisted of peripheral blood. The TCR was taken from a human donor in a cohort sampled during active COVID-19. The V and J genes are TRBV7-6 and TRBJ2-7; TRBD2 aligns across 11 bases. The CDR3 DNA sequence: TGTGCCAGCAGCTTGTTAGCGGGAGGGCCTTACGAGCAGTACTTC. Amino acids: CASSLLAGGPYEQYF.